This T cell receptor (beta chain) came from a study of T cell changes during pregnancy in multiple sclerosis. Data came from immunoSEQ multiplex PCR; TCRdb stores just in-frame clones and leaves some out. The sample records around 64,000 clones, nearly 95% being singletons. The germline V and J ends were trimmed by 0 bases and 8 bases, with 21 bases remaining between them. Per the germline V gene, CDR1 is SGDLS and CDR2 is YYNGEE. This CDR3 contains 17 residues. This sequence joins TRBV9 and TRBJ2-1, with a weak D call TRBD2 (6 bases). The source of this sequence is a female donor with multiple sclerosis, enrolled in a pregnancy study. Sequenced material: CD4+ T cells from peripheral blood mononuclear cells, taken after pregnancy. CDR3 sequence (DNA): TGTGCCAGCAGCGTAGCCCCCTCCCAGGGAGGATTGCATGAGCAGTTCTTC. Protein sequence: CASSVAPSQGGLHEQFF.